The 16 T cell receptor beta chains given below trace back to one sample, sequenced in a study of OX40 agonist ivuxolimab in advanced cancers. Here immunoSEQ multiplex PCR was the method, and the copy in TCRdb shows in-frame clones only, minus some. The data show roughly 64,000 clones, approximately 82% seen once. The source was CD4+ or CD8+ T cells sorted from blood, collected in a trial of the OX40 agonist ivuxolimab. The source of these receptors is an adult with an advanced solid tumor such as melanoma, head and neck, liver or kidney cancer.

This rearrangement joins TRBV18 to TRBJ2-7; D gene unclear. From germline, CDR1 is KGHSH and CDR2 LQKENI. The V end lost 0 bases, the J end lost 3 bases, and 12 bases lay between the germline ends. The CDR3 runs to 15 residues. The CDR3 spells CASSPPGGTYYEQYF. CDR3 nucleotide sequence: TGTGCCAGCTCACCACCAGGTGGTACGTACTACGAGCAGTACTTC.

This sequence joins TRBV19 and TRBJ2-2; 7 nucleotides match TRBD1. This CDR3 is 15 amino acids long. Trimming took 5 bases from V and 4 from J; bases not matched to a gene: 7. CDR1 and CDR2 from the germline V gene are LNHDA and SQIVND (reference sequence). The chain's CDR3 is CASSVGHRGTGELFF. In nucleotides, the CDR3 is TGTGCCAGTAGTGTCGGACACAGGGGCACCGGGGAGCTGTTTTTT.

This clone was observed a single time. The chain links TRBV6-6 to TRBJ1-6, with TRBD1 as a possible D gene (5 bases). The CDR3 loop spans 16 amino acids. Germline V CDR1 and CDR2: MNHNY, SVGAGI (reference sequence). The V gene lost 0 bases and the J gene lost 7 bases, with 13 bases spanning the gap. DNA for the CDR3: TGTGCCAGCAGTTACTCTTCAGGGACGTCAAATTCACCCCTCCACTTT. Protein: CASSYSSGTSNSPLHF.

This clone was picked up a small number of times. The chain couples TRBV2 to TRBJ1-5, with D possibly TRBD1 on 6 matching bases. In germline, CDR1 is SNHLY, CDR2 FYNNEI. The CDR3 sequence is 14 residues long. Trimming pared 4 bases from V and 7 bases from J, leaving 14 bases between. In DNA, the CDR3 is TGTGCCAGCAGTGTGGAAAAGGGGGGGCAGCCCCAGCATTTT. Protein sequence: CASSVEKGGQPQHF.

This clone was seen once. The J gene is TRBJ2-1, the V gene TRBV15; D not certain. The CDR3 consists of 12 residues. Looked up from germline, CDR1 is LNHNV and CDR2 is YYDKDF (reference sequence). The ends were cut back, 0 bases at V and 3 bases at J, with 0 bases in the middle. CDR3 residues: CATSRDYNEQFF. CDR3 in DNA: TGTGCCACCAGCAGAGACTACAATGAGCAGTTCTTC. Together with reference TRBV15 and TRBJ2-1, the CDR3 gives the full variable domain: DAMVIQNPRYQVTQFGKPVTLSCSQTLNHNVMYWYQQKSSQAPKLLFHYYDKDFNNEADTPDNFQSRRPNTSFCFLDIRSPGLGDTAMYLCATSRDYNEQFFGPGTRLTVL.

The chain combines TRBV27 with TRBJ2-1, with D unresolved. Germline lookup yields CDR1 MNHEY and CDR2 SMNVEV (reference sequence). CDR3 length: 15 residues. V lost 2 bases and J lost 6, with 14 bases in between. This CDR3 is CASSLSQAASNEQFF. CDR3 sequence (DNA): TGTGCCAGCAGTTTAAGTCAGGCGGCCAGCAATGAGCAGTTCTTC.

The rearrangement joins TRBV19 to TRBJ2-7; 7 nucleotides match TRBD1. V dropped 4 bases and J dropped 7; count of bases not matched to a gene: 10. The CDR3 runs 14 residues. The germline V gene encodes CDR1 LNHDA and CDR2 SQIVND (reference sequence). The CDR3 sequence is CASSRQGDPWEQYF. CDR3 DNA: TGTGCCAGTAGTAGGCAGGGGGATCCTTGGGAGCAGTACTTC.

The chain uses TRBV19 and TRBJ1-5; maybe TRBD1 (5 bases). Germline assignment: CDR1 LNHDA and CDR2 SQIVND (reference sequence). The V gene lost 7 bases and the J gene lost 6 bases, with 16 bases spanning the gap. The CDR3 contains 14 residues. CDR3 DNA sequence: TGTGCCAGTAACGAGGGACTGAGGCTTCAGCCCCAGCATTTT. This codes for CASNEGLRLQPQHF.

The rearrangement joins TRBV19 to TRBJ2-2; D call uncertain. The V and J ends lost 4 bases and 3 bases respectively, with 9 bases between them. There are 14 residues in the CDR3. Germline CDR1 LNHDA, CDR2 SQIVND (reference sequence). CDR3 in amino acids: CASSTPFDTGELFF. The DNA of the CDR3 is TGTGCCAGTAGTACCCCATTCGACACCGGGGAGCTGTTTTTT.

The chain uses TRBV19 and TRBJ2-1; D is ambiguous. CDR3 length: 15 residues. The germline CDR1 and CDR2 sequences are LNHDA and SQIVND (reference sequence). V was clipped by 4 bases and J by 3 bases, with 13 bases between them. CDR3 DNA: TGTGCCAGTAGTACCTCACTTGTTTACTACAATGAGCAGTTCTTC. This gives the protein CASSTSLVYYNEQFF.

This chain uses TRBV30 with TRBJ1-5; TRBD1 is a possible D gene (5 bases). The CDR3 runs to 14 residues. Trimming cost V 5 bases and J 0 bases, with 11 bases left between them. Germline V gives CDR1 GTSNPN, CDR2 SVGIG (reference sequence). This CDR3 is CAWGGRGSNQPQHF. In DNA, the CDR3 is TGTGCCTGGGGGGGAAGGGGTAGCAATCAGCCCCAGCATTTT.

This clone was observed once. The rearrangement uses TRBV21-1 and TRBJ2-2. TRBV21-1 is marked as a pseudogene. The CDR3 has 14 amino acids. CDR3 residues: CASEGRSNTGELFF. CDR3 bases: TGTGCCAGCGAGGGACGGTCGAACACCGGGGAGCTGTTTTTT.

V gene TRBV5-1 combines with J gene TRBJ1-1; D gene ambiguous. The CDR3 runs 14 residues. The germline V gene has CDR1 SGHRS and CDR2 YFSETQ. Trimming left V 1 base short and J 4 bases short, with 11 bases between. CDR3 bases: TGCGCCAGCAGCTTGAAGTTGATCGGCACTGAAGCTTTCTTT. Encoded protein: CASSLKLIGTEAFF.

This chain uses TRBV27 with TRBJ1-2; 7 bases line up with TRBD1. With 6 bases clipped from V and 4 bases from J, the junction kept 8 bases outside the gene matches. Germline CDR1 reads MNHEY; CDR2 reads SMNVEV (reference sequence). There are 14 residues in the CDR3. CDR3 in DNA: TGTGCCAGCAGAGTCACAGGGGACCCCTATGGCTACACCTTC. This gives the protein CASRVTGDPYGYTF.

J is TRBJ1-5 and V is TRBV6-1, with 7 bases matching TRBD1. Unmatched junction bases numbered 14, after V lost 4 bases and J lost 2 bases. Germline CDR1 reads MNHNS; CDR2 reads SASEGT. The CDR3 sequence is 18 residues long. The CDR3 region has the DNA TGTGCCAGCAGTGGACCCGGGAGCTCAGGGGGTCGCAATCAGCCCCAGCATTTT. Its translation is CASSGPGSSGGRNQPQHF.

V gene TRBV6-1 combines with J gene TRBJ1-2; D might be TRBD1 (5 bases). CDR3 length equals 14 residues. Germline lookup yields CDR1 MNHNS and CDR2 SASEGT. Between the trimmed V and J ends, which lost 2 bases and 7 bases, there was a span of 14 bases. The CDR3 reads CASSERGGRAGYTF. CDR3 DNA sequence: TGTGCCAGCAGTGAACGCGGGGGGAGGGCTGGCTACACCTTC.